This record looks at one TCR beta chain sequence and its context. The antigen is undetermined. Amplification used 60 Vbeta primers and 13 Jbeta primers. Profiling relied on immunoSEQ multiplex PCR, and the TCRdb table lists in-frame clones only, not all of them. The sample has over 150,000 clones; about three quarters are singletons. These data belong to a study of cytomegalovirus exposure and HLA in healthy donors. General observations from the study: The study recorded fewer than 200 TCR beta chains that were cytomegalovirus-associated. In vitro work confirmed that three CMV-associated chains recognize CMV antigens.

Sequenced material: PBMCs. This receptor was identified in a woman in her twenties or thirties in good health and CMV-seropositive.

CDR3 DNA sequence: TGTGCCACGGTGACGGGGACTGGGGCCAACGTCCTGACTTTC. Translated: CATVTGTGANVLTF. The genes are TRBV6-6 and TRBJ2-6, with D possibly TRBD2 on 5 matching bases. The germline V and J ends were trimmed by 10 bases and 2 bases, with 12 bases remaining between them. The germline V gene encodes CDR1 MNHNY and CDR2 SVGAGI (reference sequence). The CDR3 runs 14 residues.